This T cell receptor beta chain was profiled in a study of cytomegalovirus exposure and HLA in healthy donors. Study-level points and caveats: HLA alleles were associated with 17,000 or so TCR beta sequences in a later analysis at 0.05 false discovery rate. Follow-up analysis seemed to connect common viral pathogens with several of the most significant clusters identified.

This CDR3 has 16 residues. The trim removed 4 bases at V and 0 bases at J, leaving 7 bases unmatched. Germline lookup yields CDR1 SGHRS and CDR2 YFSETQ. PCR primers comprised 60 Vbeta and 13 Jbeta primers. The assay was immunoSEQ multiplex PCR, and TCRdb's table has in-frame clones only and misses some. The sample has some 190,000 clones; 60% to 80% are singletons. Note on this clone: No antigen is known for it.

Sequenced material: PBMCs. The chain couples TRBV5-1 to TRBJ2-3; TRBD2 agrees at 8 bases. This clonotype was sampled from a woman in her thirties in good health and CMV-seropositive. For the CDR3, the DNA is TGCGCCAGCAGCGAACTTACTAGCGGAAGCACAGATACGCAGTATTTT. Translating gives CASSELTSGSTDTQYF. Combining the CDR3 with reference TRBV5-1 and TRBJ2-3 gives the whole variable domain KAGVTQTPRYLIKTRGQQVTLSCSPISGHRSVSWYQQTPGQGLQFLFEYFSETQRNKGNFPGRFSGRQFSNSRSEMNVSTLELGDSALYLCASSELTSGSTDTQYFGPGTRLTVL.